The 25 T cell receptor beta chains reported below all come from one sample, sequenced in a study of radiation and T cells in renal cell carcinoma. Regarding time point: baseline pretreatment blood. The treatment: 15 Gy SBRT to primary tumor, nephrectomy 4 weeks later. Produced via immunoSEQ multiplex PCR; TCRdb's table is partial and in-frame only. Of tens of thousands of clones in the sample, 70% to 85% are singletons; the top ten hold almost 6.5%. Source: blood, taken from a patient whose treatment included radiotherapy and nephrectomy. These receptors were collected from a man aged 60 to 69 with renal cell carcinoma.

This chain joins TRBV5-6 and TRBJ2-3, with 7 nucleotides matching TRBD1. The CDR3 runs 15 residues. Per the germline V gene, CDR1 is SGHDT and CDR2 is YYEEEE. V lost 4 bases to trimming and J lost 1 base; unmatched junction nucleotides: 6. For the CDR3, the DNA is TGTGCCAGCAGCAAAAGGGGGCCACGCACAGATACGCAGTATTTT. It codes for CASSKRGPRTDTQYF.

This clone was picked up one time. The chain uses TRBV6-1 and TRBJ2-5, with D possibly being TRBD1 (6 bases). This CDR3 contains 14 residues. Germline CDR1 and CDR2: MNHNS and SASEGT. The V and J ends lost 9 bases and 3 bases respectively, with 17 bases between them. CDR3 loop: CASLPGHLEETQYF. CDR3 nucleotides: TGTGCCAGTCTTCCGGGACATCTGGAAGAGACCCAGTACTTC.

The V and J genes are TRBV19 and TRBJ2-5; D is undetermined. This CDR3 contains 15 residues. Trimming removed 6 bases at V and 2 bases at J, with 16 bases between. The germline gives CDR1 LNHDA, CDR2 SQIVND (reference sequence). CDR3 loop: CASSEMVQLQETQYF. The DNA of the CDR3 is TGTGCCAGTAGCGAAATGGTGCAGCTACAAGAGACCCAGTACTTC. The variable domain in full, completed from reference TRBV19 and TRBJ2-5, reads DGGITQSPKYLFRKEGQNVTLSCEQNLNHDAMYWYRQDPGQGLRLIYYSQIVNDFQKGDIAEGYSVSREKKESFPLTVTSAQKNPTAFYLCASSEMVQLQETQYFGPGTRLLVL.

The chain combines TRBV27 with TRBJ1-2, with D unresolved. Trimming pared 6 bases from V and 4 bases from J, leaving 15 bases between. The CDR3 runs 14 residues. From germline, CDR1 is MNHEY and CDR2 SMNVEV (reference sequence). CDR3 sequence (DNA): TGTGCCAGCAGCAACCACCGGGATTTCTATGGCTACACCTTC. This encodes CASSNHRDFYGYTF.

The chain is built from TRBV7-2 and TRBJ2-7; 7 bases align to TRBD2. CDR1 and CDR2 (germline): SGHTA, FQGNSA. This CDR3 comprises 15 residues. The V gene end was trimmed by 3 bases and the J gene end by 6 bases; junction bases not matched to a gene: 11. The CDR3 DNA reads TGTGCCAGCAGCTTTAGGACGGCGGGAGAAGGCGAGCAGTACTTC. Translating gives CASSFRTAGEGEQYF.

This clone was seen only once. The chain uses TRBV4-1 and TRBJ2-7, with TRBD1 as a possible D gene (6 bases). The CDR3 runs 15 residues. The germline V and J ends were trimmed by 4 bases and 5 bases, with 18 bases remaining between them. Germline V CDR1 and CDR2: MGHRA, YSYEKL. CDR3 DNA: TGCGCCAGCAGCCTAAGGGACGGAACAGGGCACGAGCAGTACTTC. This sequence encodes CASSLRDGTGHEQYF.

This sequence joins TRBV2 and TRBJ2-1, with unresolved D. This CDR3 region has 15 residues. V lost 5 bases and J lost 5, with 16 bases in between. Germline V CDR1 and CDR2: SNHLY, FYNNEI. CDR3 DNA sequence: TGTGCCAGCAGTCCTGGTCCCCAACAGCACAATGAGCAGTTCTTC. Its translation: CASSPGPQQHNEQFF.

This chain joins TRBV4-1 and TRBJ2-5; 13 nucleotides agree with TRBD2. Germline values: CDR1 MGHRA, CDR2 YSYEKL. This CDR3 has 18 residues. With V trimmed by 7 bases and J by 1 base, 12 bases remained unmatched. The CDR3 DNA reads as TGCGCCAGCAAGAGAGGACTAGCGGGAGATGGCCCCCAAGAGACCCAGTACTTC. Encoded protein: CASKRGLAGDGPQETQYF.

The chain couples TRBV4-1 to TRBJ2-3; 8 positions match TRBD2. The CDR3 contains 15 residues. Germline V gene data show CDR1 as MGHRA and CDR2 as YSYEKL. The V segment lost 5 bases and the J segment 4 bases; nucleotides outside the gene matches: 8. The CDR3 protein is CASSGKREYADTQYF. The CDR3, as DNA: TGCGCCAGCAGCGGGAAGCGGGAGTATGCAGATACGCAGTATTTT.

J is TRBJ2-2 and V is TRBV6-4; D ambiguous. CDR1 is MRHNA and CDR2 is SNTAGT in the germline V gene. V dropped 0 bases and J dropped 6 bases, with 17 bases sitting between them. This CDR3 has 17 residues. CDR3 residues: CASSDSGRSDLAGELFF. The CDR3 DNA reads as TGTGCCAGCAGTGACTCTGGTCGGTCGGATCTGGCCGGGGAGCTGTTTTTT.

The chain joins TRBV4-1 to TRBJ2-6; 7 bases match TRBD1. Germline CDR1 is MGHRA and CDR2 is YSYEKL. The V and J ends lost 0 bases and 0 bases, in that order; junction bases with no gene match: 8. This CDR3 has 19 amino acids. CDR3 in DNA: TGCGCCAGCAGCCAAGACCCCGGGGACAGATCCTCTGGGGCCAACGTCCTGACTTTC. This encodes CASSQDPGDRSSGANVLTF.

This clone occurred a few times. The V and J genes are TRBV11-1 and TRBJ2-3; D remains ambiguous. Germline CDR1 is SGHAT and CDR2 is FQDESV (reference sequence). The germline V and J ends were trimmed by 4 bases and 2 bases, with 10 bases remaining between them. This CDR3 is 14 amino acids long. CDR3 bases: TGTGCCAGCAGCTCCCGAACGGACACAGATACGCAGTATTTT. This codes for CASSSRTDTDTQYF.

The chain employs TRBV12-5 and TRBJ2-5; D unresolved. The CDR3 covers 13 residues. In germline, CDR1 is LGHNT, CDR2 FRNRAP. Trimming cost V 1 base and J 4 bases, with 7 bases left between them. The CDR3 DNA sequence: TGTGCTAGTGGTTTGGACAGACTAGAGACCCAGTACTTC. It is translated as CASGLDRLETQYF.

The chain links TRBV7-2 to TRBJ2-1; tentatively, D is TRBD2 (6 bases). This CDR3 has 15 amino acids. CDR1 is SGHTA and CDR2 is FQGNSA in the germline V gene. With 5 bases removed from V and 4 bases from J, the gap between germline ends came to 15 bases. CDR3 amino acids: CASSPRLDGYNEQFF. In nucleotides, the CDR3 is TGTGCCAGCAGCCCCAGACTAGACGGGTACAATGAGCAGTTCTTC.

V and J are TRBV6-5 and TRBJ2-7; D might be TRBD1 (5 bases). Germline values: CDR1 MNHEY, CDR2 SVGAGI. Trimming left V 6 bases short and J 3 bases short, with 12 bases between. CDR3 length: 13 residues. This chain's CDR3 is CASRETEFYEQYF. CDR3 bases: TGTGCCAGCAGGGAGACAGAATTCTACGAGCAGTACTTC.

The chain carries TRBV5-5 and TRBJ2-1; 11 bases are a match to TRBD1. This CDR3 has 15 amino acids. Trimming took 4 bases from V and 7 from J; bases not matched to a gene: 7. Germline-derived CDR1 and CDR2 are SGHKS and YYEKEE (reference sequence). The CDR3 sequence: CASSIGQGAMNEQFF. The CDR3 DNA follows: TGTGCCAGCAGCATCGGACAGGGGGCAATGAATGAGCAGTTCTTC.

The chain links TRBV5-1 to TRBJ2-1; 14 positions agree with TRBD2. The ends lost 3 bases at V and 9 bases at J; junction bases unmatched: 2. The CDR3 consists of 14 residues. Germline V lookup: CDR1 SGHRS, CDR2 YFSETQ. This CDR3 reads CASSSGTSGSEQFF. The DNA of the CDR3 is TGCGCCAGCAGCTCGGGGACTAGCGGGAGTGAGCAGTTCTTC.

The rearrangement links TRBV7-2 to TRBJ2-5; D unclear. Germline V lookup: CDR1 SGHTA, CDR2 FQGNSA. Trimming shortened V by 3 bases and J by 7 bases, and 12 bases separated the two germline ends. The CDR3 length is 13 residues. CDR3 sequence (DNA): TGTGCCAGCAGCTTGTGGCAAACCGGGACCCAGTACTTC. Its translation: CASSLWQTGTQYF.

The V and J genes are TRBV5-1 and TRBJ2-7; D remains ambiguous. Trimming took 2 bases from V and 1 from J, leaving 7 bases between them. CDR1 and CDR2 from the germline V gene are SGHRS and YFSETQ. This CDR3 comprises 13 residues. The DNA for the CDR3 is TGCGCCAGCAGCTTCCTCGAATCCTACGAGCAGTACTTC. It encodes CASSFLESYEQYF.

The chain has TRBV7-9 and TRBJ1-3; D ambiguous. The germline CDR1 and CDR2 sequences are SEHNR and FQNEAQ (reference sequence). The CDR3 is made up of 13 amino acids. Trimming took 3 bases from V and 1 from J, leaving 4 bases between them. The CDR3 loop reads CASSFLSGNTIYF. CDR3 coding DNA: TGTGCCAGCAGCTTCTTGTCTGGAAACACCATATATTTT.

The V and J genes are TRBV13 and TRBJ2-7; no reliable D call. CDR3 length: 16 residues. V shed 1 base and J shed 0 bases, with 13 bases lying between them. Germline V gene data show CDR1 as PRHDT and CDR2 as FYEKMQ (reference sequence). The CDR3 spells CASSLVGQRISYEQYF. The CDR3 DNA reads as TGTGCCAGCAGCTTAGTAGGGCAGCGTATCTCCTACGAGCAGTACTTC.

This clone is a singleton in its sample. The CDR3 sequence is CASSPPPSVRAGEITQYF. The CDR3 DNA follows: TGTGCCAGCTCACCACCGCCCTCTGTGAGGGCGGGAGAGATCACGCAGTATTTT. The V call is TRBV18, the J call TRBJ2-3; 7 nucleotides line up with TRBD2. V dropped 0 bases and J dropped 9; count of bases not matched to a gene: 18. Per germline, CDR1 KGHSH and CDR2 LQKENI. This CDR3 is built from 18 residues.

This clone was recorded only once. V is TRBV27 and J is TRBJ1-1; no clear D gene. Trimming took 8 bases from V and 1 from J, leaving 5 bases between them. The CDR3 is 11 residues long. Per germline, CDR1 MNHEY and CDR2 SMNVEV (reference sequence). The CDR3 DNA sequence: TGTGCCAGCGGGTCGAACACTGAAGCTTTCTTT. Translating gives CASGSNTEAFF.

J is TRBJ1-2 and V is TRBV28; the D is unclear. The CDR3 runs 12 residues. Germline CDR1 MDHEN, CDR2 SYDVKM. Trimming left V 5 bases short and J 1 base short, with 5 bases between. In DNA form, the CDR3 reads TGTGCCAGCAGTCCGGATAACTATGGCTACACCTTC. Residues: CASSPDNYGYTF.

The V gene is TRBV27, the J gene TRBJ2-5; TRBD2 matches 8 bases. The CDR3 has 13 amino acids. Germline trimming cut 5 bases from V and 5 bases from J; bases unmatched to any gene: 4. The germline V gene encodes CDR1 MNHEY and CDR2 SMNVEV (reference sequence). CDR3 sequence reads: CASSRLARETQYF. The CDR3 DNA reads as TGTGCCAGCAGTAGACTAGCGAGGGAGACCCAGTACTTC.